The T cell receptor beta chain under discussion was sequenced for a study of T cell therapy after organ transplantation. The germline CDR1 and CDR2 sequences are SEHNR and FQNEAQ (reference sequence). The J segment lost 3 bases and the V segment lost 4 bases, leaving 5 bases of the junction unmatched. There are 14 residues in the CDR3. On this clone: Its antigen is not known.

Some clones are missing from TCRdb's copy, which holds only in-frame ones; the method was immunoSEQ multiplex PCR. Of 51,000 or so clones listed, approximately 94% were seen once; the top ten hold over 2.5%. The input for sequencing was CD8+ T cells from blood, taken before autologous CMV-specific T cell therapy. This receptor was taken from a human patient who had received a solid organ transplant and had CMV disease. The rearrangement uses TRBV7-9 and TRBJ2-7; TRBD1 aligns across 8 bases. CDR3 in amino acids: CASSSQGASYEQYF. The DNA of the CDR3 is TGTGCCAGCAGCTCCCAGGGGGCGAGCTACGAGCAGTACTTC.